The T cell receptor beta chain described here comes from a study of beta chain features in type 1 diabetes (dated by TCRdb to 2016 to 2019). Notes on the research overall: Mean age, gender distribution, total cell number and subset yield were not different between patients and healthy donors. Across all samples, some 100,000,000 sorted cells were examined, and cell number per subset correlated strongly with RNA yield. In the study, recently diagnosed type 1 diabetes patients and matched healthy donors were compared on the TCRB repertoires of their sorted circulating CD4+ T cell subsets. Whereas all 30 or so donors provided naive and central memory subsets, regulatory and stem cell-like memory subsets were isolated from just 8 patients and roughly 8 healthy donors.

A single peripheral blood draw of 90 to 150 mL on average was collected from each donor into heparinised tubes. Using a panel that included CD45RO, CCR7, CD25, CD127, CD95 and CD27, naive, central memory, regulatory and stem cell-like memory CD4+ T cells were sorted on a BD FACSAria II. Every sorted population had a purity above 95%. PBMCs were separated immediately by Lymphoprep density gradient centrifugation and were stained directly, without being cultured. So that batch effects would be minimized, each experiment stained and sorted samples in pairs, pairing one healthy donor with one patient. Study-wide findings and limitations: HLA sub-analyses involved small numbers of individuals, so any influence of HLA type on TCRB rearrangement remained unresolved. Shorter templates might have been favored by PCR, but patient and control samples were amplified and corrected together, so both groups would have been affected equally by any skew. Naive, central memory and regulatory TCRB repertoires appeared to be more similar among patients than among healthy donors. Type 1 diabetes patients showed a moderate but significant shortening of TCRB CDR3 length in all four CD4+ subsets. Patients with type 1 diabetes made fewer insertions and deleted more nucleotides at VDJ recombination sites, implying thymic rearrangement abnormalities. Sequencing cDNA rather than genomic DNA could over-represent highly expressing activated cells, although activation and CD3 levels did not differ between groups.

Notes on this clone: The clone's antigen remains unknown. No base quality values were provided; no much bigger clone lies one nucleotide off.

There are 18 amino acids in the CDR3, from cysteine to phenylalanine inclusive. Kept here is only the CDR3 DNA, which spans 54 bases and is read in frame from base 1. All of the isolated RNA was reverse transcribed with the High Capacity cDNA Reverse Transcription Kit, so expressed TCRB transcripts were sequenced. Naive, central memory and regulatory T cell samples underwent deep immunoSEQ sequencing, averaging about 3.57 million total reads per sample. Sorted cells were lysed in RLT buffer, and RNA was extracted using DNase-treated RNeasy Micro or Mini kits according to cell number. To prevent cross-contamination, every cell subset was processed on its own, while patient and healthy donor samples were processed together. Using the immunoSEQ multiplex PCR, TCRB sequences were amplified from cDNA into 87-bp fragments spanning the CDR3 region. Amplicons were sequenced on the Illumina HiSeq platform. In the source study's methods: PCR bias was corrected computationally using synthetic template baselines, and reads within Hamming distance 2 were collapsed, with unmergeable singletons discarded. Reads were aligned to IMGT to assign V, D and J genes, CDR3 length, and insertions or deletions at six rearrangement sites. Within each subset, clonotype counts were normalized to sorted cell number, and only after that were true diversity and Gini coefficients computed with the tcR R package. The overlap coefficient, calculated on TCRB nucleotide sequences, was used to measure repertoire sharing. Out-of-frame TCRB sequences from naive cells were analyzed to stand in for the pre-selection repertoire. In TCRdb, the immuneACCESS table is reduced to in-frame sequences with V and J assigned. These tables do not hold every clone; where another copy was compared, an unresolved V gene accounts for under half, and the others remain unexplained. V, J and clone size are those of that table, while D and trimming were read from the DNA. Here the sample has 450,000 to 550,000 clones; around 30% occur a single time. The ten largest clones capture 0.06% to 0.07% of the sample.

The V and J genes are TRBV21-1 and TRBJ2-1; the table's D call TRBD1 went unverified against the DNA. TRBV21-1 is noted as a pseudogene. The TCR sequence derives from a man between 18 and 35 years old in good health. The sample taken for sequencing was naive CD4+ T cells from blood. This specimen's cell subset or site label, interpreted: true naive CD4+ T cells. The DNA sequence follows: TGTGCCAGCAGCAAGGTTTTTTTTGAAAGGGGAAGCTACAATGAGCAGTTCTTC. This yields the protein CASSKVFFERGSYNEQFF.